This TCR beta chain appears in the sequencing data of a study of post-analysis software for immune sequencing data. Study-level points and caveats: Multiple sclerosis was associated with a significant reduction in normalized Chao1 diversity relative to controls. Patients used about 5 TRBV segments, including TRBV5-6, TRBV5-1 and TRBV20-1, more often than controls.

Note on this clonotype: The target antigen is unknown.

The CDR3 length is 16 residues. Germline CDR1 is DFQATT and CDR2 is SNEGSKA (reference sequence). The V and J ends lost 0 bases and 0 bases respectively, with 12 bases between them. Unique molecular identifiers tagged the TCR beta cDNA libraries. TCRdb recomputed calls from the PCR reads with MiXCR, one row per CDR3 protein. The profile shows hundreds of thousands of distinct CDR3 sequences, approximately 59% of them singletons. V usage is TRBV20-1 and J usage is TRBJ2-1, with D perhaps TRBD2 (5 bases). The sample was blood. The origin of this receptor is a girl aged 2 to 10 with multiple sclerosis. In DNA form, the CDR3 reads TGCAGTGCTAGAGATTCCGACTATCGCTCCTACAATGAGCAGTTCTTC. It yields the protein CSARDSDYRSYNEQFF.